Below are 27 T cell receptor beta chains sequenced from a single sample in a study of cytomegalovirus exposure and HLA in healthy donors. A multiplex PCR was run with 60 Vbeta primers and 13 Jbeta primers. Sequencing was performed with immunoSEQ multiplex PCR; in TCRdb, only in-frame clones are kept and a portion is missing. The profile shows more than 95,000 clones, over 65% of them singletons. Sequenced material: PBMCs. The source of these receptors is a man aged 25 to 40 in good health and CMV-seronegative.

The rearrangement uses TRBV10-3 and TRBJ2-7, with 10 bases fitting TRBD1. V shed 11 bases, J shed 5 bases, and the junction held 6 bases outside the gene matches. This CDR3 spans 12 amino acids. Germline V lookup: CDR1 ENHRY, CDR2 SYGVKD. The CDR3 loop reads CAVSGQGHEQYF. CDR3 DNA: TGTGCCGTTTCGGGACAGGGGCACGAGCAGTACTTC.

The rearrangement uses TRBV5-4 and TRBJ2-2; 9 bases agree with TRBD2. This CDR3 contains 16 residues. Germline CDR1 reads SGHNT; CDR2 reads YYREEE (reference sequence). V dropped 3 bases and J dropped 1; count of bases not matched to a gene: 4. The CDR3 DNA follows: TGTGCCAGCAGCTCCAAGACTAGCGGGAACACCGGGGAGCTGTTTTTT. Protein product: CASSSKTSGNTGELFF.

This CDR3 reads CASISRGQNQPQHF. CDR3 coding DNA: TGTGCCAGTATTTCCAGGGGGCAAAACCAGCCCCAGCATTTT. V gene TRBV19 combines with J gene TRBJ1-5; 8 positions match TRBD1. The germline V gene encodes CDR1 LNHDA and CDR2 SQIVND (reference sequence). This CDR3 contains 14 residues. After removal of 7 bases from V and 7 bases from J, the junction contained 9 bases not matched to a gene.

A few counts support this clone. CDR3 sequence reads: CASGWTGQYTEAFF. The CDR3 DNA is TGTGCCAGCGGCTGGACAGGGCAGTACACTGAAGCTTTCTTT. The V gene is TRBV28, the J gene TRBJ1-1, with 8 bases aligning to TRBD1. The ends lost 8 bases at V and 3 bases at J; junction bases unmatched: 8. The CDR3 sequence is 14 residues long. Germline assignment: CDR1 MDHEN and CDR2 SYDVKM.

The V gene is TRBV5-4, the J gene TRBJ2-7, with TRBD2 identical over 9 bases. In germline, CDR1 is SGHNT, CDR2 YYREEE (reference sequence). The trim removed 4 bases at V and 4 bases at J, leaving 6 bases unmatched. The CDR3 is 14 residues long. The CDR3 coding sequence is TGTGCCAGCAGCCTGACTAGCGGAACTTACGAGCAGTACTTC. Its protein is CASSLTSGTYEQYF.

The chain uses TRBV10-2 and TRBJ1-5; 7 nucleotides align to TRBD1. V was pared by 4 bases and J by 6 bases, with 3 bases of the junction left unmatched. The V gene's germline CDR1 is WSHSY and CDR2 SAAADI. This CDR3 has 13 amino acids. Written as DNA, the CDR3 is TGCGCCAGCAGTGTGGCAGGGGGTCAGCCCCAGCATTTT. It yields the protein CASSVAGGQPQHF.

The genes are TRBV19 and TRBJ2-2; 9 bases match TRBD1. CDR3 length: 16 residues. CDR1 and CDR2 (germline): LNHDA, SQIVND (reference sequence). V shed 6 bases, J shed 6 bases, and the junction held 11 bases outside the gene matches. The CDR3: CASRPRDRVRPGELFF. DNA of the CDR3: TGTGCCAGTAGGCCACGGGACAGGGTACGCCCCGGGGAGCTGTTTTTT.

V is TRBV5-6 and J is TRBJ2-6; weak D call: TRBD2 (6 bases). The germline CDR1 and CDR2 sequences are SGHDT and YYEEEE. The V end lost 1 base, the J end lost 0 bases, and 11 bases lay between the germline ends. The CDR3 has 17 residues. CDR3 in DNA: TGTGCCAGCAGCTTGAAGGGACTGAGCTCTGGGGCCAACGTCCTGACTTTC. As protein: CASSLKGLSSGANVLTF.

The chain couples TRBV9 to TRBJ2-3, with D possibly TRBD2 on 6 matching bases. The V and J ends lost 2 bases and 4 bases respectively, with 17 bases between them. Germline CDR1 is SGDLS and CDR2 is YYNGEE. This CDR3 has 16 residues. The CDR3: CASSVELAISPDTQYF. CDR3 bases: TGTGCCAGCAGCGTGGAACTAGCCATAAGCCCAGATACGCAGTATTTT. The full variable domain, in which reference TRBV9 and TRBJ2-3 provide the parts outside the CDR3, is DSGVTQTPKHLITATGQRVTLRCSPRSGDLSVYWYQQSLDQGLQFLIQYYNGEERAKGNILERFSAQQFPDLHSELNLSSLELGDSALYFCASSVELAISPDTQYFGPGTRLTVL.

Here the CDR3 DNA reads TGCGCCAGCCGACAGGGTGGGAACACCGGGGAGCTGTTTTTT. Translating it yields CASRQGGNTGELFF. The V gene is TRBV10-1, the J gene TRBJ2-2; 7 bases are shared with TRBD1. Trimming took 8 bases from V and 1 from J; bases not matched to a gene: 4. CDR1 and CDR2 from the germline V gene are WNHNN and SYGVQD (reference sequence). This CDR3 has 14 amino acids.

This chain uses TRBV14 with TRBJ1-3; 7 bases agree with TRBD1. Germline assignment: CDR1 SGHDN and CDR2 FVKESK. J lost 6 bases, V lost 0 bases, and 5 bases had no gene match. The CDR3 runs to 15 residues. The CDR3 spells CASSQENRGVNTIYF. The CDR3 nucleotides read TGTGCCAGCAGCCAAGAGAACAGGGGCGTAAACACCATATATTTT.

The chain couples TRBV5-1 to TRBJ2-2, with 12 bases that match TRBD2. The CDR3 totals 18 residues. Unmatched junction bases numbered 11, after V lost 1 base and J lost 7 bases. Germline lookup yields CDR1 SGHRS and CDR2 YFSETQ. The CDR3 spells CASSLNLLAGGPHGELFF. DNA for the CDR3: TGCGCCAGCAGCTTGAATTTACTAGCGGGAGGACCTCACGGGGAGCTGTTTTTT.

The CDR3 sequence is CASSWDISFSYEQYF. CDR3 DNA sequence: TGTGCCAGCAGTTGGGACATCTCATTTTCCTACGAGCAGTACTTC. V gene TRBV27 combines with J gene TRBJ2-7; a possible D gene is TRBD1 (6 bases). V was cut by 4 bases and J by 1 base, with 14 bases left in between. The length of the CDR3 is 15 residues. Germline CDR1 is MNHEY and CDR2 is SMNVEV (reference sequence).

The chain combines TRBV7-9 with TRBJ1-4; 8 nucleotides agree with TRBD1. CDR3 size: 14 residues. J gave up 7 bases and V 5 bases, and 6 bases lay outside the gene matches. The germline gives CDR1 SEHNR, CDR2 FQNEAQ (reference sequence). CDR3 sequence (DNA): TGTGCCAGCAGCCAGGACAGGGCGGGTGAAAAACTGTTTTTT. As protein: CASSQDRAGEKLFF.

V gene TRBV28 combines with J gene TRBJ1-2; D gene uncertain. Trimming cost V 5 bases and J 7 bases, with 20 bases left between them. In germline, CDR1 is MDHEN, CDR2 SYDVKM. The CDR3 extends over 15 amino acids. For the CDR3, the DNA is TGTGCCAGCAGTAGCAATGGAGCGGGAAGCTCTGGCTACACCTTC. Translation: CASSSNGAGSSGYTF.

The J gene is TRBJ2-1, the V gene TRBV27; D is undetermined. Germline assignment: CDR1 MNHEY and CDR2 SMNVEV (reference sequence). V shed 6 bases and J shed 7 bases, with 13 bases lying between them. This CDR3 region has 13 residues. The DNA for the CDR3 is TGTGCCAGCAGCCCCAGGAAAGGAAATGAGCAGTTCTTC. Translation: CASSPRKGNEQFF.

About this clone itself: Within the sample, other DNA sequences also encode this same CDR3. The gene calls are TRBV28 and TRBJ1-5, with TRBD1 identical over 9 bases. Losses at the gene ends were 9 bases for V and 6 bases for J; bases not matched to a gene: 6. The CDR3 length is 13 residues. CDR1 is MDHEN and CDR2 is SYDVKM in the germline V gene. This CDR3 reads CASEGQGTQPQHF. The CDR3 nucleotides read TGTGCCAGTGAGGGACAGGGAACTCAGCCCCAGCATTTT. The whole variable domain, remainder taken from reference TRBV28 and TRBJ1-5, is DVKVTQSSRYLVKRTGEKVFLECVQDMDHENMFWYRQDPGLGLRLIYFSYDVKMKEKGDIPEGYSVSREKKERFSLILESASTNQTSMYLCASEGQGTQPQHFGDGTRLSIL.

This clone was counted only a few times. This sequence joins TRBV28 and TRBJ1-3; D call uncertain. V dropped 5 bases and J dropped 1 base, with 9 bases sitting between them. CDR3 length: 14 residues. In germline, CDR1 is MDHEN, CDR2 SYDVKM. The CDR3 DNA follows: TGTGCCAGCAGTACCGATAGTTCTGGAAACACCATATATTTT. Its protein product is CASSTDSSGNTIYF.

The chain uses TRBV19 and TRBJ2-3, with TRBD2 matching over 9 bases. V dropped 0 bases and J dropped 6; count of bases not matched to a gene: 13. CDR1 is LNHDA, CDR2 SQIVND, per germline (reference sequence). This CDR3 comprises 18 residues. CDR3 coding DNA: TGTGCCAGTAGTATAGATGGGCTGGGGCTAGCGGGGATGGATACGCAGTATTTT. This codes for CASSIDGLGLAGMDTQYF.

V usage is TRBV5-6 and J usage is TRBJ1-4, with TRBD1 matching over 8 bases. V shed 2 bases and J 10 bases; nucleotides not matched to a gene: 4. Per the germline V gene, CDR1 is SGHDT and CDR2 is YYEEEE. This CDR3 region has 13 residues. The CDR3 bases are TGTGCCAGCAGCTTACAGGGGGTTGCAAAACTGTTTTTT. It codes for CASSLQGVAKLFF.

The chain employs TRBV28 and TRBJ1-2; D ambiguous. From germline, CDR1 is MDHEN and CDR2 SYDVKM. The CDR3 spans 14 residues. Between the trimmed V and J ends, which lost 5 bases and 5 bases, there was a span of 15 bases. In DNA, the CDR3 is TGTGCCAGCAGTGAGGCAGTAGGCCTATATGGCTACACCTTC. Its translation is CASSEAVGLYGYTF.

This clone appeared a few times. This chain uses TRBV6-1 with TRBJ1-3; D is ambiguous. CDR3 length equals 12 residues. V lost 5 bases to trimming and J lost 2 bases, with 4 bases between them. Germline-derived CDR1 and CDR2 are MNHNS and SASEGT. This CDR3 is CASSLPGNTIYF. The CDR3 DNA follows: TGTGCCAGCAGTCTACCTGGAAACACCATATATTTT.

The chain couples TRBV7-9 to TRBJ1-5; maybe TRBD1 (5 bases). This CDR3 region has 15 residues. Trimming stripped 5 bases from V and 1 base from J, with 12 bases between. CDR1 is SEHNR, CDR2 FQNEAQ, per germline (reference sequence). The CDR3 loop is CASSAGQGSNQPQHF. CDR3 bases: TGTGCCAGCAGCGCCGGCCAGGGAAGCAATCAGCCCCAGCATTTT.

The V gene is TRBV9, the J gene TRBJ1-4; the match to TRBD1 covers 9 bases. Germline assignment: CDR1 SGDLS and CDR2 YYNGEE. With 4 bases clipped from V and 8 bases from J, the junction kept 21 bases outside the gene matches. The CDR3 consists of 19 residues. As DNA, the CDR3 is TGTGCCAGCAGCCCAGCGGACGGGACAGGGCTCCCTCGTGGGGAAAAACTGTTTTTT. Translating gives CASSPADGTGLPRGEKLFF.

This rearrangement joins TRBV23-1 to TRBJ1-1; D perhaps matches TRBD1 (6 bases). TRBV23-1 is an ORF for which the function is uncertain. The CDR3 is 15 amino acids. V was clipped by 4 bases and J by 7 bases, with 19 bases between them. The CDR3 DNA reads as TGCGCCAGCAGTCCCTCTAGACAGGCCCCGGGTGAAGCTTTCTTT. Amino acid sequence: CASSPSRQAPGEAFF.

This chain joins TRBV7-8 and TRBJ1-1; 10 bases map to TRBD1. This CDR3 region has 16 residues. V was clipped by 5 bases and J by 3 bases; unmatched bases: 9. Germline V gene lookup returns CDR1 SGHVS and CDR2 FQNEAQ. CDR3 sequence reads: CASSRDRGWGHTEAFF. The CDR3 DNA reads TGTGCCAGCAGCCGGGACAGGGGATGGGGACACACTGAAGCTTTCTTT.

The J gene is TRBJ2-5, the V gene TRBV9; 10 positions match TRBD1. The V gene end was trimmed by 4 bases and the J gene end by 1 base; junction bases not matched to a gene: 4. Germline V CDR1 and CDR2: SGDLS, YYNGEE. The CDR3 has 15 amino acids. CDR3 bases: TGTGCCAGCAGCTACCGACAGGGGGCCCAAGAGACCCAGTACTTC. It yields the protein CASSYRQGAQETQYF. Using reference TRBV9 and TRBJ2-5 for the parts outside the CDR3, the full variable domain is DSGVTQTPKHLITATGQRVTLRCSPRSGDLSVYWYQQSLDQGLQFLIQYYNGEERAKGNILERFSAQQFPDLHSELNLSSLELGDSALYFCASSYRQGAQETQYFGPGTRLLVL.